These 6 T cell receptor beta chains share one sample of origin, sequenced in a study of blood T cell repertoires in COVID-19. The data were produced by immunoSEQ multiplex PCR, yet TCRdb's version contains in-frame clones alone and is incomplete. Found here are more than 85,000 clones, 85% to 95% of them singletons; the top ten hold approximately 1.6%. Material: peripheral blood. These TCRs come from a man between 60 and 70 years old with acute or convalescent COVID-19.

In DNA form, the CDR3 reads TGTGCCAGCAGTAAACAGGGATACGAGCAGTACTTC. This translates into CASSKQGYEQYF. The chain joins TRBV6-5 to TRBJ2-7; weak D call: TRBD1 (6 bases). The V end was cut by 5 bases, the J end by 4 bases, with 9 bases between. Germline V gives CDR1 MNHEY, CDR2 SVGAGI. CDR3 length: 12 amino acids.

The V gene is TRBV19, the J gene TRBJ1-5; no clear D. Per germline, CDR1 LNHDA and CDR2 SQIVND (reference sequence). The CDR3 length is 14 residues. V was shortened by 3 bases and J by 0 bases, with 6 bases between the two germline ends. The CDR3 loop reads CASSISVSNQPQHF. In nucleotides, the CDR3 is TGTGCCAGTAGTATCTCGGTTAGCAATCAGCCCCAGCATTTT.

This sequence joins TRBV6-2 or TRBV6-3 and TRBJ2-3; TRBD2 agrees at 7 bases. Germline V gives CDR1 MNHEY, CDR2 SVGEGT. CDR3 length: 19 residues. V was clipped by 6 bases and J by 1 base; unmatched bases: 19. CDR3 residues: CASSRHLAAPHLGTDTQYF. For the CDR3, the DNA is TGTGCCAGCAGCCGTCACCTAGCGGCCCCTCATCTCGGCACAGATACGCAGTATTTT.

This chain uses TRBV6-5 with TRBJ1-5; 10 bases align to TRBD1. Unmatched junction bases numbered 6, after V lost 7 bases and J lost 3 bases. The CDR3 has 15 amino acids. Germline V gene sequence: CDR1 MNHEY, CDR2 SVGAGI. The DNA for the CDR3 is TGTGCCAGCAAACCGGGACAGGGGAACAATCAGCCCCAGCATTTT. As protein: CASKPGQGNNQPQHF.

The V and J genes are TRBV12-3 or TRBV12-4 and TRBJ2-3, with D uncertain. The CDR3 is made up of 13 amino acids. V lost 3 bases to trimming and J lost 2 bases, with 6 bases between them. CDR3 nucleotides: TGTGCCAGCAGTTTGGGCTACACAGATACGCAGTATTTT. Encoded protein: CASSLGYTDTQYF.

This rearrangement joins TRBV5-1 to TRBJ2-5, with 7 bases lining up with TRBD2. V gave up 0 bases and J gave up 2 bases; unmatched junction bases: 4. CDR1 is SGHRS and CDR2 is YFSETQ in the germline V gene. CDR3 length: 15 amino acids. The CDR3 is CASSLAGREQETQYF. CDR3 DNA: TGCGCCAGCAGCTTGGCCGGGCGGGAGCAAGAGACCCAGTACTTC.